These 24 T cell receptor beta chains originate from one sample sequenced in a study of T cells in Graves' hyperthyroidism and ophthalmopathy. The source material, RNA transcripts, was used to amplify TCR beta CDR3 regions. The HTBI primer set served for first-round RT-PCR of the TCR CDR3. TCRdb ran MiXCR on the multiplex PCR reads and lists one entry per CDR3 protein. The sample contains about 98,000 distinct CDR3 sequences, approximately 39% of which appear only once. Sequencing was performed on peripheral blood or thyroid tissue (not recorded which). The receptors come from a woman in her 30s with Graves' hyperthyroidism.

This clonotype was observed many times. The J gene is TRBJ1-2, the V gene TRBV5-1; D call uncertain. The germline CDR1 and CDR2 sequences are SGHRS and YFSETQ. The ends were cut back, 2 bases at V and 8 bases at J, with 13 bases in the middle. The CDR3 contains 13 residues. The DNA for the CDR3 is TGCGCCAGCAGCTTCGACGGAGCGGGGGGCTACACCTTC. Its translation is CASSFDGAGGYTF.

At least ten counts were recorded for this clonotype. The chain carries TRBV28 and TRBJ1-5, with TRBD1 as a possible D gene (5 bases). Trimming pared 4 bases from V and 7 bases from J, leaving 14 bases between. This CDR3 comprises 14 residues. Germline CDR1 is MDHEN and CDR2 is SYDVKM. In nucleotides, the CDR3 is TGTGCCAGCAGTTCGGGGCAGGGAGGACAGCCCCAGCATTTT. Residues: CASSSGQGGQPQHF.

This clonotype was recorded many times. For the CDR3, the DNA is TGTGCCAGCAGTGACCCCTCCGAAGGATACACCATATATTTT. As protein: CASSDPSEGYTIYF. The chain links TRBV6-5 to TRBJ1-3; D unresolved. The germline V and J ends were trimmed by 5 bases and 8 bases, with 16 bases remaining between them. Germline V gives CDR1 MNHEY, CDR2 SVGAGI. CDR3 length: 14 amino acids.

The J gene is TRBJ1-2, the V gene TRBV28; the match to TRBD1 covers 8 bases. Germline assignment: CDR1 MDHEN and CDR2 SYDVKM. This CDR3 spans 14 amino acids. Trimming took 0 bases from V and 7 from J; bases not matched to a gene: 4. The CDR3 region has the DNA TGTGCCAGCAGTTTATGGGGACAGGTTTTTGGCTACACCTTC. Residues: CASSLWGQVFGYTF.

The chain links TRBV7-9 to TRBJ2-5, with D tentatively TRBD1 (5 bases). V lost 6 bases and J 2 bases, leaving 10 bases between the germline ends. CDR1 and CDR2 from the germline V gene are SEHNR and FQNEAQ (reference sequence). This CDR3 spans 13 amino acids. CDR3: CASSPDSQETQYF. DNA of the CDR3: TGTGCCAGCAGTCCTGACAGTCAAGAGACCCAGTACTTC.

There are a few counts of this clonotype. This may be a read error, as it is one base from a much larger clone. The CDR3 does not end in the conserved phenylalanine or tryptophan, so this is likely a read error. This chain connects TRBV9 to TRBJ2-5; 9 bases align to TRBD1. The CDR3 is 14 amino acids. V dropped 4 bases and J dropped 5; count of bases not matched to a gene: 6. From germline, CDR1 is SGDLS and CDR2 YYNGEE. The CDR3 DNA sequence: TGTGCCAGCAGCTTCCGGACAGGGGTGGAGACCCAGTACTCC. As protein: CASSFRTGVETQYS.

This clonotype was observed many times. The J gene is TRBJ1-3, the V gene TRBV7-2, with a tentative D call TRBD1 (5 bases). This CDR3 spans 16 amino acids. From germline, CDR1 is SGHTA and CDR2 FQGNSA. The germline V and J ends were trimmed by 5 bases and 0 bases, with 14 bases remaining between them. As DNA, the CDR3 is TGTGCCAGCAGCCCACAGGATCCCTTCTCTGGAAACACCATATATTTT. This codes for CASSPQDPFSGNTIYF. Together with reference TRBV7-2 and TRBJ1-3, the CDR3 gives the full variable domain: GAGVSQSPSNKVTEKGKDVELRCDPISGHTALYWYRQSLGQGLEFLIYFQGNSAPDKSGLPSDRFSAERTGGSVSTLTIQRTQQEDSAVYLCASSPQDPFSGNTIYFGEGSWLTVV.

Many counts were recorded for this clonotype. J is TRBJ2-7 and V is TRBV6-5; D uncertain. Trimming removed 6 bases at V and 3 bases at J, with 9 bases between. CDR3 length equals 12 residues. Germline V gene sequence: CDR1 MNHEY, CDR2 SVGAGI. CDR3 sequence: CASSPDHYEQYF. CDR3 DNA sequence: TGTGCCAGCAGCCCCGACCACTACGAGCAGTACTTC.

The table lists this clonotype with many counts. CDR3 sequence (DNA): TGTGCCAGCAGCTCAACCGGGACACCAGGGGAGCAGTACTTC. As protein: CASSSTGTPGEQYF. The chain is built from TRBV11-1 and TRBJ2-7; D perhaps matches TRBD1 (6 bases). From germline, CDR1 is SGHAT and CDR2 FQDESV (reference sequence). This CDR3 region has 14 residues. Trimming took off 4 bases at V and 7 bases at J, with 17 bases between the two ends.

The CDR3 reads CATADSDGYNEQFF. CDR3 nucleotide sequence: TGTGCCACGGCGGACAGTGACGGCTACAATGAGCAGTTCTTC. This chain joins TRBV5-5 and TRBJ2-1, with D perhaps TRBD1 (6 bases). Germline lookup yields CDR1 SGHKS and CDR2 YYEKEE (reference sequence). V lost 9 bases and J lost 3, with 16 bases in between. This CDR3 comprises 14 residues.

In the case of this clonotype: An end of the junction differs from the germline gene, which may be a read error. The CDR3 loop is CSARGTRKEIQYF. The CDR3 DNA reads TGCAGTGCTAGAGGGACTAGGAAAGAGATCCAGTACTTC. The rearrangement uses TRBV20-1 and TRBJ2-5; 7 bases are shared with TRBD2. The CDR3 length is 13 residues. CDR1 DFQATT and CDR2 SNEGSKA come from the germline V gene (reference sequence).

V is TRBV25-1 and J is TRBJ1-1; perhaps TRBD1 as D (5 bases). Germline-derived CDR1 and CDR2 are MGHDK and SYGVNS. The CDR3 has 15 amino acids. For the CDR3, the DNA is TGTGCTAGAGAGGAAGGACACCCTTGGGACACTGAAGCTTTCTTT. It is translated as CAREEGHPWDTEAFF.

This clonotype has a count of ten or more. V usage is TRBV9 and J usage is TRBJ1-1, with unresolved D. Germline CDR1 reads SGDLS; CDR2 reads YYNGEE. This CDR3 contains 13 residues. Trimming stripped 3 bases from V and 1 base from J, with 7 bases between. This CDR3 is CASSGQQNTEAFF. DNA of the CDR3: TGTGCCAGCAGCGGTCAGCAGAACACTGAAGCTTTCTTT.

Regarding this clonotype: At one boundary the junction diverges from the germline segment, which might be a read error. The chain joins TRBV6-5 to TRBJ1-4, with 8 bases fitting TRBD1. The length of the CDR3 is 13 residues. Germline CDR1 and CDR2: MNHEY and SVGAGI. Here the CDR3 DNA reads TGTGCCACGTTACGGGACAGGCACGAAAAACTGTCTTTT. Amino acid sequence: CATLRDRHEKLSF.

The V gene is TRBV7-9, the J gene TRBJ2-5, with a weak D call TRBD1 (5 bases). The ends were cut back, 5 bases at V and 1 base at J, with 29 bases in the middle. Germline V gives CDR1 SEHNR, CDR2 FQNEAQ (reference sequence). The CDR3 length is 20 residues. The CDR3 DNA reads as TGTGCCAGCAGCGATCCCCAGGGCAGTGCTAGACCTGGGCTCCAAGAGACCCAGTACTTC. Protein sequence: CASSDPQGSARPGLQETQYF.

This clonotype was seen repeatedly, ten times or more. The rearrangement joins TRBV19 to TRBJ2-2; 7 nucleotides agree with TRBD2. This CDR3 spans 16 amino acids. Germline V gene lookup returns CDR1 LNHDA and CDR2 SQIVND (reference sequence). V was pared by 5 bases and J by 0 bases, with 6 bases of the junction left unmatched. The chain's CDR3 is CASSLSGTANTGELFF. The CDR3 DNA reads TGTGCCAGTAGTCTGAGCGGGACGGCGAACACCGGGGAGCTGTTTTTT. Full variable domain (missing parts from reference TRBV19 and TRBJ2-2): DGGITQSPKYLFRKEGQNVTLSCEQNLNHDAMYWYRQDPGQGLRLIYYSQIVNDFQKGDIAEGYSVSREKKESFPLTVTSAQKNPTAFYLCASSLSGTANTGELFFGEGSRLTVL.

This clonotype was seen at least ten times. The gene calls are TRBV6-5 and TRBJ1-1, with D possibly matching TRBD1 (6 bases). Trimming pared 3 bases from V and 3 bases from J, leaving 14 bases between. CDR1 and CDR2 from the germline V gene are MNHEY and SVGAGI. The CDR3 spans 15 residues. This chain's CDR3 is CASSYDRMVDTEAFF. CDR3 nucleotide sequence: TGTGCCAGCAGTTATGACAGGATGGTAGACACTGAAGCTTTCTTT.

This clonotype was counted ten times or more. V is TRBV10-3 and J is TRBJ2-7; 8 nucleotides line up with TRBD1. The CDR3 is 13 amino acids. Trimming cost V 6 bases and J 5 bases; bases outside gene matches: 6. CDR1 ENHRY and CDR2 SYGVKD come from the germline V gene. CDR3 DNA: TGTGCCATCAGCGGACAGGGCGTGGACGAGCAGTACTTC. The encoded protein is CAISGQGVDEQYF.

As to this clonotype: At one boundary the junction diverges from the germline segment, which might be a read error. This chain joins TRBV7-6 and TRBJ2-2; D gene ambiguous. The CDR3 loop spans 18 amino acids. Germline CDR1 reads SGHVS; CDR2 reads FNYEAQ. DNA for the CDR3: TGTGCAAGCAGCTTAGTACTTCCGGGTCCCACTAACGCCGGGGAGCTGTTTTTT. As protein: CASSLVLPGPTNAGELFF.

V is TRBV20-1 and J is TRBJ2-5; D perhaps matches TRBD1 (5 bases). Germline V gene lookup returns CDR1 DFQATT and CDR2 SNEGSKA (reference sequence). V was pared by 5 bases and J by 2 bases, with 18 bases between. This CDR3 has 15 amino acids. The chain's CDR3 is CSAGASSRVQETQYF. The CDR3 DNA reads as TGCAGTGCTGGGGCCAGCAGCCGGGTACAAGAGACCCAGTACTTC.

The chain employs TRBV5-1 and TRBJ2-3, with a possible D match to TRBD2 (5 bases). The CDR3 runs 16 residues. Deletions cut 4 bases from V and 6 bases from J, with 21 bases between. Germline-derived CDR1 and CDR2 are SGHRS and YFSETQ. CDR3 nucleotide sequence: TGCGCCAGCAGCGAGCGCCCACTAGACCCTCCGGATACGCAGTATTTT. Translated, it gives CASSERPLDPPDTQYF.

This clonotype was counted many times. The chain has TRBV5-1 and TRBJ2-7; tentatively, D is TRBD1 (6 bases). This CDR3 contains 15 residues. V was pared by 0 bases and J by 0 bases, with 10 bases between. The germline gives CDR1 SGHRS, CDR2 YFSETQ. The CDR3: CASSLEMDSSYEQYF. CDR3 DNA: TGCGCCAGCAGCTTGGAGATGGACAGCTCCTACGAGCAGTACTTC.

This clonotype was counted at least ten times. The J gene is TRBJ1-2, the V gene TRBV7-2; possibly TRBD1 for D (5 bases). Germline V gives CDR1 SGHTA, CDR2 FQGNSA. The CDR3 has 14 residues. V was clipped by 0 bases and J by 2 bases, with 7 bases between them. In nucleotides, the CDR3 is TGTGCCAGCAGCTTAGCGGCAGGGAACTATGGCTACACCTTC. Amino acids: CASSLAAGNYGYTF.

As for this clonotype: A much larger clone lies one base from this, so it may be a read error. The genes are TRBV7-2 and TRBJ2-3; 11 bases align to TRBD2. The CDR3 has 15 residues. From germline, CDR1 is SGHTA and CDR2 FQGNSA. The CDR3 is CASSRELAGADTQYF. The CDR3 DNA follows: TGCGCCAGCAGCCGCGAACTAGCGGGAGCAGATACGCAGTATTTT.